The rows below give T cell receptor beta chains drawn from one sample of a study of monozygotic twins with cystic fibrosis. The data were produced by immunoSEQ multiplex PCR, yet TCRdb's version contains in-frame clones alone and is incomplete. The sample yields some 14,000 clones, 85% to 95% seen once. Sequencing was carried out using blood. These receptors came from a girl aged 2 to 9 with cystic fibrosis. CDR3s include the opening cysteine and the closing phenylalanine or tryptophan. A D gene is named only where the DNA matches it firmly. Not every row has a clone size; where given, it reads once, few, many or a size class.

d_call j_call v_call clone_size cdr3_nt cdr3_aa
TRBD2 TRBJ2-3 TRBV23-1 once TGCGCCAGCATTGGGGTTGAGCGGGAGGGAAGGCGAGATACGCAGTATTTT CASIGVEREGRRDTQYF
TRBD1 TRBJ1-2 TRBV28 - TGTGCCAGCAGTATTACCCGGACAGGGGGTAACTATGGCTACACCTTC CASSITRTGGNYGYTF
TRBD2 TRBJ2-3 TRBV6-1 - TGTGCCAGCCTGCCTCGGGGGGGCACAGATACGCAGTATTTT CASLPRGGTDTQYF
- TRBJ1-4 TRBV27 - TGTGCCAGCGGAAAAGGGGGTTGGGGGGATGAAAAACTGTTTTTT CASGKGGWGDEKLFF
TRBD1 TRBJ1-5 TRBV28 - TGTGCCAGCAGCCCGGACAGGGGGCATCAGCCCCAGCATTTT CASSPDRGHQPQHF
- TRBJ2-5 TRBV28 once TGTGCCAGCACCCTAGGGGGACGGATCCAAGAGACCCAGTACTTC CASTLGGRIQETQYF
- TRBJ1-5 TRBV19 - TGTGCCAGTAGTATAGGTGGCAGGGTTGGACAGCCCCAGCATTTT CASSIGGRVGQPQHF
TRBD2 TRBJ2-7 TRBV19 few TGTGCCAGTAGTAAGACTAGCGGATGGGGCTACGAGCAGTACTTC CASSKTSGWGYEQYF
- TRBJ2-1 TRBV10-1 - TGCGCCAGCAGTGAGTCGGATCGGAGGAACCGCTCCTACAATGAGCAGTTCTTC CASSESDRRNRSYNEQFF
- TRBJ1-2 TRBV7-3 - TGTGCCAGCAGCCTCCGAGGACCCCGGCATGGTGGCTACACCTTC CASSLRGPRHGGYTF
- TRBJ2-2 TRBV6-4 - TGTGCCAGCAGTGACGTTCTCACCGGGGAGCTGTTTTTT CASSDVLTGELFF
TRBD2 TRBJ2-2 TRBV5-6 once TGTGCCAGCAGCCCAGTAGCGGGAGCGGTCGGGGAGCTGTTTTTT CASSPVAGAVGELFF
TRBD1 TRBJ2-7 TRBV6-6 - TGTGCCAGCAGTTACTCGAGGGACAGCGGCTACGAGCAGTACTTC CASSYSRDSGYEQYF
- TRBJ1-1 TRBV9 - TGTGCCAGCAGCGTAGGTCTGGGGAACACTGAAGCTTTCTTT CASSVGLGNTEAFF
- TRBJ2-7 TRBV28 few TGTGCCAGCAGACCATTCAGGGGCGGGTCCTACGAGCAGTACTTC CASRPFRGGSYEQYF
TRBD1 TRBJ1-5 TRBV4-2 - TGTGCCAGCAGCCAGCGACAGGGGGCGAGCAATCAGCCCCAGCATTTT CASSQRQGASNQPQHF
- TRBJ2-3 TRBV29-1 - TGCAGCTTTACCGTGGGGGTCACCACAGATACGCAGTATTTT CSFTVGVTTDTQYF
- TRBJ2-7 TRBV6-1 - TGTGCCAGCAAGCCAAATTACTACGAGCAGTACTTC CASKPNYYEQYF
TRBD1 TRBJ1-3 TRBV30 - TGTGCCTGGAGTGTCGGGACGCTGACAGGGTCAAGAGGAAACACCATATATTTT CAWSVGTLTGSRGNTIYF
- TRBJ2-3 TRBV5-6 - TGTGCCAGCAGCTTGGCCGGAGGGATCACAGATACGCAGTATTTT CASSLAGGITDTQYF
- TRBJ2-5 TRBV2 - TGTGCCAGCAGTGAAAGGCGGGGCCGAGAGACCCAGTACTTC CASSERRGRETQYF
TRBD2 TRBJ2-7 TRBV11-3 - TGTGCCAGCAGCTTAGAAGGCCGCGGGAGGGCCGGCGACGAGCAGTACTTC CASSLEGRGRAGDEQYF
TRBD2 TRBJ2-1 TRBV18 - TGTGCCAGCTCATCCACTAGCGGGCCTTACAATGAGCAGTTCTTC CASSSTSGPYNEQFF
TRBD2 TRBJ2-7 TRBV4-3 - TGCGCCAGCAGCCAAGACGGGCTAGCGGGAGGGCCCGAGGACGAGCAGTACTTC CASSQDGLAGGPEDEQYF
- TRBJ2-1 TRBV5-1 - TGCGCCAGCAGCCCGGATGTGACAGGCCTACACAATGAGCAGTTCTTC CASSPDVTGLHNEQFF
- TRBJ1-1 TRBV11-3 - TGTGCCAGCAGTCCCCCGGGGTTAGGGCTGAACACTGAAGCTTTCTTT CASSPPGLGLNTEAFF
TRBD1 TRBJ1-5 TRBV27 - TGTGCCAGCAGCTTGGGGACAGGGATTCAGCCCCAGCATTTT CASSLGTGIQPQHF
- TRBJ2-1 TRBV7-2 - TGTGCCAGCAGCTTATCATTCTCTCTGGTGTCCTACAATGAGCAGTTCTTC CASSLSFSLVSYNEQFF
- TRBJ2-3 TRBV4-2 - TGTGCCAGCAGCCAAACCAGCACAGATACGCAGTATTTT CASSQTSTDTQYF
TRBD1 TRBJ1-3 TRBV30 - TGTGCCTGGAGTGTACGGACAGGGGGGGACACCATATATTTT CAWSVRTGGDTIYF
- TRBJ2-1 TRBV27 - TGTGCCAGCAGTTTAGGGGGGACAGCCTACAATGAGCAGTTCTTC CASSLGGTAYNEQFF
- TRBJ1-1 TRBV15 once TGTGCCACCAGCAGACAGGGGCTGAACACTGAAGCTTTCTTT CATSRQGLNTEAFF
TRBD1 TRBJ2-7 TRBV6-1 - TGTGCCAGCAGCGGACAGGGGGTCTACGAGCAGTACTTC CASSGQGVYEQYF
- TRBJ2-3 TRBV13 - TGTGCCAGCAGCTTATGGCCTGGGACCACAGATACGCAGTATTTT CASSLWPGTTDTQYF
- TRBJ1-2 TRBV27 once TGTGCCAGCAGCGGGGGGCGATATGGCTACACCTTC CASSGGRYGYTF
- TRBJ1-1 TRBV29-1 - TGCAGCGTTGCTAACGCGGGTAATGGTGCTTTCTTT CSVANAGNGAFF
- TRBJ2-2 TRBV28 - TGTGCCAGCAGTTTAAGGGGCGGGGAGCTGTTTTTT CASSLRGGELFF
TRBD2 TRBJ2-1 TRBV7-8 - TGTGCCAGCAGCCCCAGGACTAGCGGGAACTTAAACAATGAGCAGTTCTTC CASSPRTSGNLNNEQFF
- TRBJ1-1 TRBV13 - TGTGCCAGCTTTACGATCCGGGGGTCGTCTATGAACACTGAAGCTTTCTTT CASFTIRGSSMNTEAFF
TRBD1 TRBJ1-2 TRBV5-1 - TGCGCCAGCAGCTCCGGGACAGGGCGGAGAAGTGGCTACACCTTC CASSSGTGRRSGYTF
- TRBJ1-2 TRBV28 - TGTGCCAGCAGTCCAACTCTGGGGCGCGACTATGGCTACACCTTC CASSPTLGRDYGYTF
TRBD1 TRBJ2-5 TRBV15 - TGTGCCACCAGCAGAGTAGGGGACAGGCCAGGAGAGACCCAGTACTTC CATSRVGDRPGETQYF